Following are 27 T cell receptor beta chains from one sample sequenced in a study of cytomegalovirus exposure and HLA in healthy donors. The PCR contained 60 Vbeta and 13 Jbeta primers. Here immunoSEQ multiplex PCR was the method, and the copy in TCRdb shows in-frame clones only, minus some. The data contain around 130,000 clones, 83% of them seen just once; the ten biggest clones take up around 1.2%. Sequencing was done on a sample of PBMCs. These receptors originate from a girl aged 2 to 9 in good health and CMV-seronegative.

V usage is TRBV6-5 and J usage is TRBJ2-5; TRBD2 matches 11 bases. With the DNA end fitting TRBJ2-7 better, the J assignment may be wrong. Germline CDR1 MNHEY, CDR2 SVGAGI. The CDR3 runs 15 residues. The CDR3 coding sequence is TGTGCCAGCAGCCGAGGGACTAGCGGCTCCTACGAGCAGTACTTC. Its protein is CASSRGTSGSYEQYF.

This chain connects TRBV7-2 to TRBJ2-1; a possible D gene is TRBD2 (7 bases). V lost 2 bases and J lost 4, with 12 bases in between. CDR1 and CDR2 from the germline V gene are SGHTA and FQGNSA. This CDR3 spans 15 amino acids. DNA of the CDR3: TGTGCCAGCAGCTTACAAGCGGGACAATACAATGAGCAGTTCTTC. The encoded protein is CASSLQAGQYNEQFF.

V gene TRBV28 combines with J gene TRBJ2-7; 12 nucleotides align to TRBD2. V was clipped by 3 bases and J by 0 bases; unmatched bases: 3. The CDR3 loop spans 16 amino acids. Germline V gene sequence: CDR1 MDHEN, CDR2 SYDVKM. The CDR3 sequence: CASSLSTSGGSYEQYF. For the CDR3, the DNA is TGTGCCAGCAGTTTGTCGACTAGCGGGGGCTCCTACGAGCAGTACTTC.

The V call is TRBV15, the J call TRBJ2-1, with 8 bases fitting TRBD2. Looked up from germline, CDR1 is LNHNV and CDR2 is YYDKDF (reference sequence). The CDR3 extends over 16 amino acids. V dropped 5 bases and J dropped 1; count of bases not matched to a gene: 7. The CDR3 sequence is CATSGTRPTSYNEQFF. CDR3 coding DNA: TGTGCCACCAGCGGGACTAGGCCGACGTCCTACAATGAGCAGTTCTTC.

This chain connects TRBV19 to TRBJ1-1; D remains ambiguous. The CDR3 covers 16 residues. Germline-derived CDR1 and CDR2 are LNHDA and SQIVND (reference sequence). V lost 0 bases, J lost 1 base, and 12 bases lay in between. The CDR3 DNA sequence: TGTGCCAGTAGTATAGAGCGAATGAGTCCGAACACTGAAGCTTTCTTT. Amino acids: CASSIERMSPNTEAFF.

The chain links TRBV27 to TRBJ2-2, with D uncertain. CDR3 length: 13 residues. CDR1 is MNHEY and CDR2 is SMNVEV in the germline V gene (reference sequence). Trimming removed 5 bases at V and 5 bases at J, with 9 bases between. This CDR3 is CASSPLSTGELFF. DNA of the CDR3: TGTGCCAGCAGTCCCCTTAGTACCGGGGAGCTGTTTTTT.

This chain uses TRBV2 with TRBJ1-2, with D possibly matching TRBD1 (5 bases). The CDR3 has 14 residues. The V and J ends lost 1 base and 3 bases respectively, with 9 bases between them. CDR1 is SNHLY and CDR2 is FYNNEI in the germline V gene. The CDR3 spells CASSEEYRYYGYTF. DNA of the CDR3: TGTGCCAGCAGTGAAGAGTACAGGTACTATGGCTACACCTTC.

The chain carries TRBV7-3 and TRBJ1-5; D gene unclear. This CDR3 spans 13 amino acids. The germline CDR1 and CDR2 sequences are SGHTA and FQGTGA. Trimming removed 5 bases from V and 0 bases from J, with 5 bases in between. CDR3 nucleotide sequence: TGTGCCAGCAGCCAAGCTAGCAATCAGCCCCAGCATTTT. It translates to CASSQASNQPQHF.

The chain links TRBV28 to TRBJ1-5; D may be TRBD1 (5 bases). Germline V lookup: CDR1 MDHEN, CDR2 SYDVKM. There are 15 residues in the CDR3. V was clipped by 6 bases and J by 1 base, with 13 bases between them. CDR3 protein: CASRSPAGSNQPQHF. For the CDR3, the DNA is TGTGCCAGCAGATCGCCCGCAGGGAGCAATCAGCCCCAGCATTTT.

This clone was found once. The J gene is TRBJ2-7, the V gene TRBV28; tentatively, D is TRBD1 (5 bases). In germline, CDR1 is MDHEN, CDR2 SYDVKM. CDR3 length: 14 residues. Deletions cut 6 bases from V and 0 bases from J, with 12 bases between. CDR3 in amino acids: CASRRQRSSYEQYF. The CDR3 bases are TGTGCCAGCAGGCGACAGCGAAGCTCCTACGAGCAGTACTTC. The full variable domain, completed using reference TRBV28 and TRBJ2-7, is DVKVTQSSRYLVKRTGEKVFLECVQDMDHENMFWYRQDPGLGLRLIYFSYDVKMKEKGDIPEGYSVSREKKERFSLILESASTNQTSMYLCASRRQRSSYEQYFGPGTRLTVT.

This clone was seen just once. The genes are TRBV7-2 and TRBJ2-3; TRBD2 is a possible D gene (6 bases). CDR3 size: 13 residues. Trimming pared 5 bases from V and 8 bases from J, leaving 14 bases between. Germline V gene sequence: CDR1 SGHTA, CDR2 FQGNSA. As DNA, the CDR3 is TGTGCCAGCAGCCTAAGGAGGGAAGGTACGCAGTATTTT. Amino acid sequence: CASSLRREGTQYF.

This sequence joins TRBV5-4 and TRBJ1-1; 8 bases align to TRBD1. Germline loops: CDR1 SGHNT, CDR2 YYREEE (reference sequence). Trimming removed 0 bases from V and 0 bases from J; junction bases left unmatched: 4. The CDR3 contains 16 residues. The CDR3 DNA reads TGTGCCAGCAGCTTGGCCAAGACAGGGGTGAACACTGAAGCTTTCTTT. Its translation is CASSLAKTGVNTEAFF.

This chain joins TRBV6-5 and TRBJ2-5; perhaps TRBD1 as D (5 bases). The DNA end is a closer match to TRBJ2-7, so the J assignment may be wrong. Germline CDR1 is MNHEY and CDR2 is SVGAGI. CDR3 length: 14 residues. The CDR3 here is CASSYSGASDEQYF. Written as DNA, the CDR3 is TGTGCCAGCAGTTACTCAGGGGCAAGCGACGAGCAGTACTTC.

The chain couples TRBV6-5 to TRBJ2-1; 14 bases are shared with TRBD2. J lost 4 bases, V lost 4 bases, and 3 bases had no gene match. Germline CDR1 MNHEY, CDR2 SVGAGI. This CDR3 is 16 amino acids long. The CDR3 reads CASSLRLAGGYNEQFF. The CDR3, as DNA: TGTGCCAGCAGTTTAAGACTAGCGGGAGGGTACAATGAGCAGTTCTTC.

V is TRBV28 and J is TRBJ2-3; TRBD2 is a possible D gene (5 bases). This CDR3 comprises 12 residues. Between the trimmed V and J ends, which lost 5 bases and 6 bases, there was a span of 9 bases. Germline V CDR1 and CDR2: MDHEN, SYDVKM. The CDR3 sequence is CASSPIADTQYF. The CDR3 nucleotides are TGTGCCAGCAGTCCTATAGCGGATACGCAGTATTTT.

The chain couples TRBV29-1 to TRBJ1-4; 7 nucleotides match TRBD1. With 7 bases clipped from V and 3 bases from J, the junction kept 5 bases outside the gene matches. CDR3 length: 13 residues. Per germline, CDR1 SQVTM and CDR2 ANQGSEA. The DNA for the CDR3 is TGCAGCGCTTCGGGACAGCCTAATGAAAAACTGTTTTTT. This sequence encodes CSASGQPNEKLFF.

The chain recombines TRBV27 with TRBJ2-7, with D perhaps matching TRBD1 (6 bases). This CDR3 has 17 amino acids. From germline, CDR1 is MNHEY and CDR2 SMNVEV (reference sequence). The V end lost 6 bases, the J end lost 3 bases, and 24 bases lay between the germline ends. CDR3 region: CASSLGAGPGAHYEQYF. The CDR3 DNA reads TGTGCCAGCAGCTTGGGGGCTGGACCCGGGGCCCACTACGAGCAGTACTTC.

The J gene is TRBJ1-1, the V gene TRBV30, with D possibly being TRBD1 (6 bases). V lost 5 bases, J lost 3 bases, and 13 bases lay in between. Germline assignment: CDR1 GTSNPN and CDR2 SVGIG (reference sequence). This CDR3 has 13 amino acids. The DNA of the CDR3 is TGTGCCTGGGGCCGGACAGAGTACACTGAAGCTTTCTTT. Encoded protein: CAWGRTEYTEAFF.

The chain employs TRBV7-3 and TRBJ2-5, with 14 positions matching TRBD2. From germline, CDR1 is SGHTA and CDR2 FQGTGA. The CDR3 is made up of 18 amino acids. Unmatched junction bases numbered 8, after V lost 0 bases and J lost 5 bases. The CDR3, as DNA: TGTGCCAGCAGCTTAACGGGGACTAGCGGGGGAGAGGGGGAGACCCAGTACTTC. Translation gives CASSLTGTSGGEGETQYF.

V and J are TRBV15 and TRBJ1-5, with a tentative D call TRBD1 (5 bases). Germline-derived CDR1 and CDR2 are LNHNV and YYDKDF (reference sequence). The V end was cut by 0 bases, the J end by 2 bases, with 17 bases between. The CDR3 sequence is 18 residues long. CDR3 amino acids: CATSREKMGGVGNQPQHF. The CDR3 nucleotides are TGTGCCACCAGCAGAGAGAAAATGGGAGGGGTGGGCAATCAGCCCCAGCATTTT.

V gene TRBV11-2 combines with J gene TRBJ1-2, with a tentative D call TRBD1 (5 bases). V lost 0 bases, J lost 3 bases, and 8 bases lay in between. CDR1 SGHAT and CDR2 FQNNGV come from the germline V gene. The CDR3 contains 14 residues. Here the CDR3 reads CASSLETAYYGYTF. The DNA for the CDR3 is TGTGCCAGCAGCTTAGAGACAGCCTACTATGGCTACACCTTC.

In nucleotides, the CDR3 is TGTGCCAGCAGTTTGATAGCGGGAGGCTACGAGCAGTACTTC. Its protein product is CASSLIAGGYEQYF. The chain joins TRBV28 to TRBJ2-7, with 10 nucleotides matching TRBD2. Germline V lookup: CDR1 MDHEN, CDR2 SYDVKM. After removal of 3 bases from V and 3 bases from J, the junction contained 2 bases not matched to a gene. This CDR3 spans 14 amino acids.

This clone was detected only a few times. J is TRBJ2-5 and V is TRBV11-2; 7 positions agree with TRBD1. The germline V gene has CDR1 SGHAT and CDR2 FQNNGV. V lost 8 bases to trimming and J lost 3 bases; unmatched junction nucleotides: 12. The CDR3 has 15 residues. The CDR3 region has the DNA TGTGCCAGCGGCCCCGGGACAGCAATTAAAGAGACCCAGTACTTC. Translated: CASGPGTAIKETQYF.

The J gene is TRBJ2-7, the V gene TRBV28, with 7 bases that match TRBD1. The CDR3 is 14 amino acids. Germline CDR1 and CDR2: MDHEN and SYDVKM. The V segment lost 5 bases and the J segment 1 base; nucleotides outside the gene matches: 5. This CDR3 is CASSIPGQSYEQYF. CDR3 bases: TGTGCCAGCAGTATACCGGGACAGTCCTACGAGCAGTACTTC.

The chain uses TRBV7-2 and TRBJ2-7, with D possibly TRBD2 on 5 matching bases. Trimming left V 5 bases short and J 4 bases short, with 9 bases between. The germline CDR1 and CDR2 sequences are SGHTA and FQGNSA. This CDR3 spans 12 amino acids. CDR3 protein: CASSPTGYEQYF. CDR3 sequence (DNA): TGTGCCAGCAGCCCCACGGGGTACGAGCAGTACTTC.

The rearrangement uses TRBV9 and TRBJ2-3, with 10 bases fitting TRBD2. Trimming took 3 bases from V and 6 from J; bases not matched to a gene: 7. Germline loops: CDR1 SGDLS, CDR2 YYNGEE. CDR3 length equals 15 residues. The DNA of the CDR3 is TGTGCCAGCAGCGGAGCGGGGGGGCCGGGGGATACGCAGTATTTT. Translating it yields CASSGAGGPGDTQYF.

The rearrangement uses TRBV7-9 and TRBJ2-7; 8 bases are shared with TRBD1. CDR1 is SEHNR and CDR2 is FQNEAQ in the germline V gene (reference sequence). J gave up 6 bases and V 3 bases, and 4 bases lay outside the gene matches. The CDR3 sequence is 13 residues long. CDR3 in DNA: TGTGCCAGCAGCTTTGACAGGGGTGGCGAGCAGTACTTC. This translates into CASSFDRGGEQYF.